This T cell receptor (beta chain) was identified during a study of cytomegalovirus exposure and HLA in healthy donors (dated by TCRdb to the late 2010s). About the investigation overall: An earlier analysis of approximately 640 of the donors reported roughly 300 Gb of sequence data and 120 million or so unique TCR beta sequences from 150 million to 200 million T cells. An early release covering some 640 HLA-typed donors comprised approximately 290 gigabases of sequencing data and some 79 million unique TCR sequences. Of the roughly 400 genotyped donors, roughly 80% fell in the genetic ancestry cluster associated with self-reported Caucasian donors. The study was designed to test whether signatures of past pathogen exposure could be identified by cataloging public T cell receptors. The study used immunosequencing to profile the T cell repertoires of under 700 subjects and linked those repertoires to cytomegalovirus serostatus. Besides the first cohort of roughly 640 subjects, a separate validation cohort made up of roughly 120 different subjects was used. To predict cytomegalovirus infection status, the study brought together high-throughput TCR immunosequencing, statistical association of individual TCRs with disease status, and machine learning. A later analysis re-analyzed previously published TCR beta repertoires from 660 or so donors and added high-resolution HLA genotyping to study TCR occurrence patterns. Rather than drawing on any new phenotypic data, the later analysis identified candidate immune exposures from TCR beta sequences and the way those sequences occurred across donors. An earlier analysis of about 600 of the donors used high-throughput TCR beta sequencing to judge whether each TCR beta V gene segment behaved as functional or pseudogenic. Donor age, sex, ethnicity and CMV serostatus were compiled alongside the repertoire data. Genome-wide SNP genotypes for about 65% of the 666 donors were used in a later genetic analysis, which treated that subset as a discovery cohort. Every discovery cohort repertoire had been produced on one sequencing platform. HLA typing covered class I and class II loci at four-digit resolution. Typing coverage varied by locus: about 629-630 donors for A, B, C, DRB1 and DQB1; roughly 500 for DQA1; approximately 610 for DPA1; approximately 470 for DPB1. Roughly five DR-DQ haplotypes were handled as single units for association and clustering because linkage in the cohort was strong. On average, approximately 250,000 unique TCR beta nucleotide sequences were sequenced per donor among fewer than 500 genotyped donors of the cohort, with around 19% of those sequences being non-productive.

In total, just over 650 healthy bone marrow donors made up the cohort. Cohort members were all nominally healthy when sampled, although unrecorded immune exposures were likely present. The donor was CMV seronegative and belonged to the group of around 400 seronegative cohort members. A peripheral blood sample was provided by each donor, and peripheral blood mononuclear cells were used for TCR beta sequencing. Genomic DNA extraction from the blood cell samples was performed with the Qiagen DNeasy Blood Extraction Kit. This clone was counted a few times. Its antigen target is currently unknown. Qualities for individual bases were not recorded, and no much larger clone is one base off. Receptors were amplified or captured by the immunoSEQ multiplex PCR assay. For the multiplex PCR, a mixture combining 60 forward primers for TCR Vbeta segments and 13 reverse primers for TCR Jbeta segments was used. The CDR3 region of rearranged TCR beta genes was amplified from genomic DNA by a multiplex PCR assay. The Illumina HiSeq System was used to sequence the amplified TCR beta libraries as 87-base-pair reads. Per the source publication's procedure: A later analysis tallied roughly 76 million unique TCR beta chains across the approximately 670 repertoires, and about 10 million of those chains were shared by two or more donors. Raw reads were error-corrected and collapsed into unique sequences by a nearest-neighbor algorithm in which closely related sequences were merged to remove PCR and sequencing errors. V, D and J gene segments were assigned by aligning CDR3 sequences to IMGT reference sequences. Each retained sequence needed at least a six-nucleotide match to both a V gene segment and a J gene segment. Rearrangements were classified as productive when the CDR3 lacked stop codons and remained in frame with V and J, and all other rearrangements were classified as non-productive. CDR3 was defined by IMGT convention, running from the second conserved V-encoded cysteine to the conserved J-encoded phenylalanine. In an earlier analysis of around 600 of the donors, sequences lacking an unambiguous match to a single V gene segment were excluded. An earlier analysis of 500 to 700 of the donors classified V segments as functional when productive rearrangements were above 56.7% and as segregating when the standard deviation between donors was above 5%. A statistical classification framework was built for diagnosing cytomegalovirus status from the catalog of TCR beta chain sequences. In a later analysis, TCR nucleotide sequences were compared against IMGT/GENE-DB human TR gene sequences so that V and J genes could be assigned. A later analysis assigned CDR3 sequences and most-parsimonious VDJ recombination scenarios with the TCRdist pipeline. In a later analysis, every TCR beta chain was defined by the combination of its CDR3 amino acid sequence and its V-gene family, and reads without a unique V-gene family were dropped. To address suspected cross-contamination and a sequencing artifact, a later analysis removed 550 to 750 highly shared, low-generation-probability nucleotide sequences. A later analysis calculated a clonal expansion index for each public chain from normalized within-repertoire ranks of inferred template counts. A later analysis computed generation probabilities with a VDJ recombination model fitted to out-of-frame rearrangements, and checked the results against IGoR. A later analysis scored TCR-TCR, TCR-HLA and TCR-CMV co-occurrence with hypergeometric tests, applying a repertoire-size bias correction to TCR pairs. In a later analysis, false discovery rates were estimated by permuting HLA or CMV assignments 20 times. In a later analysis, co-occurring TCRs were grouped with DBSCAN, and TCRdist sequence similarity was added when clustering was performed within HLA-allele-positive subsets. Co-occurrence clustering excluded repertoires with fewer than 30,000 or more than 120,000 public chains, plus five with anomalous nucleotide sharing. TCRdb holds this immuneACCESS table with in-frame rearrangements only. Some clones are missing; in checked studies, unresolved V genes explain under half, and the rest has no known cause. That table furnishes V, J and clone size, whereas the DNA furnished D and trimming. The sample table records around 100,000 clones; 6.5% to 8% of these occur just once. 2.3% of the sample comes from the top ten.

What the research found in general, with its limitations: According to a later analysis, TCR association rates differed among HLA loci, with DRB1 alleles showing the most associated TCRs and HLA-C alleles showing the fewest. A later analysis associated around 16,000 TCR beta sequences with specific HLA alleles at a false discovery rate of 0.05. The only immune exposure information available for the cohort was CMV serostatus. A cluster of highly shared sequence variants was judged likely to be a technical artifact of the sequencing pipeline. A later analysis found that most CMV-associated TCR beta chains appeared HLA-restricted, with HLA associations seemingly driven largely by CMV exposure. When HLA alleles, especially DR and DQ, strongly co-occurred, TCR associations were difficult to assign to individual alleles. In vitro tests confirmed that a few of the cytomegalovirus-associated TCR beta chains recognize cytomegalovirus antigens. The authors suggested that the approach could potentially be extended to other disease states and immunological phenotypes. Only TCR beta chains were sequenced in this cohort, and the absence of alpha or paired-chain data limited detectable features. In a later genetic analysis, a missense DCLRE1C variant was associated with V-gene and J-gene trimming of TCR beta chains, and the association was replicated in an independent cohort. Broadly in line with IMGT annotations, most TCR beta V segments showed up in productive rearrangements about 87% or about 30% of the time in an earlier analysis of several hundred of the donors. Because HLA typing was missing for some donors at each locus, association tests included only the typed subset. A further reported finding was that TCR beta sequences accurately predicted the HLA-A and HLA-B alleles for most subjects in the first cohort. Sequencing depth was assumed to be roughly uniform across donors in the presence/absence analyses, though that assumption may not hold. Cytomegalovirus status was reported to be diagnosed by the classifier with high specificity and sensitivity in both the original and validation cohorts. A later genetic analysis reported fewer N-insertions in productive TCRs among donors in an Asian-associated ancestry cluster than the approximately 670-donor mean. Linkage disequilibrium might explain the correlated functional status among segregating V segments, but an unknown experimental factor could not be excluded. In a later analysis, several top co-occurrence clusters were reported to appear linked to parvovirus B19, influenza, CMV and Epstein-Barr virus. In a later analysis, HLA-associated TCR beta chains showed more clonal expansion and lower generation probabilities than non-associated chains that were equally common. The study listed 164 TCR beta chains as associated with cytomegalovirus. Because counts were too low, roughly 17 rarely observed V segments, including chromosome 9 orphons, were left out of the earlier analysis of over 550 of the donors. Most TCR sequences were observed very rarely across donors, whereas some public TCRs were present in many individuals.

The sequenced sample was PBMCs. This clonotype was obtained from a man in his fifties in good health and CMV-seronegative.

The CDR3 corresponds to CASTRPREYGYTF. The DNA sequence reads TGTGCCAGCACTCGCCCTAGGGAGTATGGCTACACCTTC. The chain is encoded by TRBV6-6 joined to TRBJ1-2, with no reliable assignment of the D segment. CDR1 is given as MNHNY and CDR2 as SVGAGI, both from the germline V gene (reference sequence). V is pared back by 7 bases and J by 5 bases, with 14 bases lying between the germline termini. The CDR3, from cysteine to phenylalanine, totals 13 residues. The entry retains the CDR3 DNA only, 39 bases that are in frame from base 1.